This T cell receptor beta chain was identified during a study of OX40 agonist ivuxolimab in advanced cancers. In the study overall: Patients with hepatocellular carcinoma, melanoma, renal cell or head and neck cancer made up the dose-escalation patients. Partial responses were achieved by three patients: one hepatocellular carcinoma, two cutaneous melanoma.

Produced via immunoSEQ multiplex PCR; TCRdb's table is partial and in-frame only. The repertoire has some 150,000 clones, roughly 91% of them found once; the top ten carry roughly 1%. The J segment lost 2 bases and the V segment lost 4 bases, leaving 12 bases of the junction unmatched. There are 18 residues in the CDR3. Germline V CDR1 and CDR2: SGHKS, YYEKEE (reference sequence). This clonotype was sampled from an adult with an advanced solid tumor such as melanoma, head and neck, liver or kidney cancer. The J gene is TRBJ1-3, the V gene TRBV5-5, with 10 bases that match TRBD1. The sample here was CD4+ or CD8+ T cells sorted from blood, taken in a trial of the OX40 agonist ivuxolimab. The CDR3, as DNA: TGTGCCAGCAGCGCGAGGACAGGGGGAACCGGAGCTGGAAACACCATATATTTT. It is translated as CASSARTGGTGAGNTIYF.